This T cell receptor (beta chain) was identified during a study of T cell repertoires in cytomegalovirus infection. Study at large: Well-studied HLA-B-restricted CMV epitopes were used in the study alongside recently identified HLA-C-restricted ones. Findings of the study overall: HLA-C-restricted, CMV-specific TCR beta clonotypes were dominant ex vivo.

Trimming took off 5 bases at V and 2 bases at J, with 17 bases between the two ends. The CDR3 has 16 residues. Per germline, CDR1 SGHVS and CDR2 FQNEAQ. TCRdb called the reads again in MiXCR, with one record for every CDR3 protein. The table has approximately 74,000 distinct CDR3 sequences, 35% to 50% seen once. This clonotype was observed a handful of times. The target antigen is unknown. The source was CD8+ T cells from cultured PBMCs, collected from culture after CMV antigen stimulation. The TCR sequence derives from a human donor in good health (CMV status not recorded). Some clones in this sample may be carry-over from other donors' samples. The gene calls are TRBV7-8 and TRBJ2-3; possible D gene TRBD1, 7 bases. Here the CDR3 reads CASSTPQGEVTDTQYF. The CDR3 region has the DNA TGTGCCAGCAGCACTCCCCAGGGGGAGGTCACAGATACGCAGTATTTT.